These 24 T cell receptor beta chains originate from one sample sequenced in a study of blood T cell repertoires in COVID-19. Some clones are missing from TCRdb's copy, which holds only in-frame ones; the method was immunoSEQ multiplex PCR. The data contain about 160,000 clones, more than 65% of them singletons. Input material: PBMCs or T cells enriched from blood (not recorded which). These receptors all stem from a woman aged 40 to 49 with acute COVID-19.

The CDR3 DNA reads as TGTGCCACCAGCAGAGATCTCTCACTAGCGGGAGGCGAGGATACGCAGTATTTT. This codes for CATSRDLSLAGGEDTQYF. The chain recombines TRBV15 with TRBJ2-3; 12 bases agree with TRBD2. V trimming: 0 bases; J trimming: 6 bases; junction bases outside the gene matches: 10. CDR1 and CDR2 from the germline V gene are LNHNV and YYDKDF (reference sequence). CDR3 length equals 18 residues.

CDR3 region: CASSLGTRTGVNTGELFF. The CDR3 coding sequence is TGCGCCAGCAGCTTGGGGACCCGGACAGGGGTTAACACCGGGGAGCTGTTTTTT. The gene calls are TRBV5-1 and TRBJ2-2; 9 bases align to TRBD1. Germline trimming cut 0 bases from V and 2 bases from J; bases unmatched to any gene: 8. The germline V gene encodes CDR1 SGHRS and CDR2 YFSETQ. The CDR3 totals 18 residues.

The chain links TRBV4-1 to TRBJ1-1; 8 bases are a match to TRBD1. This CDR3 spans 16 amino acids. Germline V gene lookup returns CDR1 MGHRA and CDR2 YSYEKL. J lost 2 bases, V lost 4 bases, and 9 bases had no gene match. CDR3 coding DNA: TGCGCCAGCAGCCTCCTACCCGGACAGGGAAACACTGAAGCTTTCTTT. Translating gives CASSLLPGQGNTEAFF.

The rearrangement links TRBV2 to TRBJ2-7; the D gene is possibly TRBD2 (5 bases). The CDR3 has 14 residues. Germline lookup yields CDR1 SNHLY and CDR2 FYNNEI. Between the trimmed V and J ends, which lost 4 bases and 1 base, there was a span of 11 bases. The CDR3, as DNA: TGTGCCAGCAGTGGGCGGACTGGATCCTACGAGCAGTACGTC. Translation: CASSGRTGSYEQYV.

The genes are TRBV4-1 and TRBJ2-1; the D gene is possibly TRBD1 (5 bases). In germline, CDR1 is MGHRA, CDR2 YSYEKL. V lost 1 base to trimming and J lost 8 bases, with 12 bases between them. The CDR3 is 14 residues long. The CDR3 region is CASSQVGVGYEQFF. CDR3 coding DNA: TGCGCCAGCAGCCAAGTAGGGGTAGGATATGAGCAGTTCTTC.

This sequence joins TRBV11-2 and TRBJ2-7; a weak D match, TRBD2 (6 bases). The CDR3 spans 13 residues. Deletions cut 7 bases from V and 1 base from J, with 11 bases between. The germline V gene has CDR1 SGHAT and CDR2 FQNNGV. CDR3 residues: CASTTGGSYEQYV. For the CDR3, the DNA is TGTGCCAGCACCACCGGGGGTTCCTACGAGCAGTACGTC.

V is TRBV9 and J is TRBJ2-3, with 8 positions matching TRBD2. Germline loops: CDR1 SGDLS, CDR2 YYNGEE. With 3 bases clipped from V and 6 bases from J, the junction kept 6 bases outside the gene matches. This CDR3 has 14 amino acids. The CDR3 protein is CASSAREGGDTQYF. CDR3 DNA sequence: TGTGCCAGCAGCGCCCGGGAGGGCGGGGATACGCAGTATTTT.

The V call is TRBV6-5, the J call TRBJ1-1, with 7 bases aligning to TRBD1. The V and J ends lost 6 bases and 2 bases, in that order; junction bases with no gene match: 6. The CDR3 loop spans 14 amino acids. Germline values: CDR1 MNHEY, CDR2 SVGAGI. CDR3 in amino acids: CASSPRGGNTEAFF. In DNA form, the CDR3 reads TGTGCCAGCAGCCCCAGAGGGGGCAACACTGAAGCTTTCTTT.

The V gene is TRBV10-3, the J gene TRBJ2-1; 7 bases line up with TRBD2. V lost 7 bases, J lost 5 bases, and 8 bases stayed unmatched. The CDR3 is 14 amino acids. CDR1 and CDR2 from the germline V gene are ENHRY and SYGVKD. CDR3 loop: CAIMRGSGDNEQFF. CDR3 bases: TGTGCCATCATGCGGGGGTCGGGGGACAATGAGCAGTTCTTC.

The rearrangement joins TRBV12-3 or TRBV12-4 to TRBJ1-2; 8 positions agree with TRBD1. Trimming at V came to 5 bases and at J to 4 bases, leaving 3 bases not matched to a gene. This CDR3 is 13 amino acids long. The CDR3: CASSTGQGYGYTF. Here the CDR3 DNA reads TGTGCCAGCAGTACCGGACAGGGCTATGGCTACACCTTC.

The rearrangement joins TRBV21-1 to TRBJ1-1. TRBV21-1 is flagged as a pseudogene. CDR3 length: 14 residues. In DNA, the CDR3 is TGTGCCAGCAGCAAAGAGGGGGGGGACACTGAAGCTTTCTTT. Its translation: CASSKEGGDTEAFF.

The V gene is TRBV6-1, the J gene TRBJ1-2; 8 nucleotides match TRBD1. The V gene's germline CDR1 is MNHNS and CDR2 SASEGT. V lost 0 bases and J lost 6; bases outside the gene matches: 9. The CDR3 has 16 amino acids. The DNA of the CDR3 is TGTGCCAGCAGTGAAGCACATAGCGCCAGGGGGCATGGCTACACCTTC. Its translation: CASSEAHSARGHGYTF.

This chain links TRBV2 with TRBJ1-5; D not certain. V was pared by 4 bases and J by 0 bases, with 10 bases between. CDR3 length: 15 residues. The V gene's germline CDR1 is SNHLY and CDR2 FYNNEI. This chain's CDR3 is CASSAGQDSNQPQHF. In DNA, the CDR3 is TGTGCCAGCAGTGCTGGTCAGGATAGCAATCAGCCCCAGCATTTT. The variable domain in full, with the rest retrieved from reference TRBV2 and TRBJ1-5, is EPEVTQTPSHQVTQMGQEVILRCVPISNHLYFYWYRQILGQKVEFLVSFYNNEISEKSEIFDDQFSVERPDGSNFTLKIRSTKLEDSAMYFCASSAGQDSNQPQHFGDGTRLSIL.

This chain connects TRBV7-9 to TRBJ2-2, with 7 bases that match TRBD2. This CDR3 has 16 amino acids. Trimming cost V 0 bases and J 5 bases; bases outside gene matches: 6. Germline-derived CDR1 and CDR2 are SEHNR and FQNEAQ (reference sequence). The CDR3 loop reads CASSLAGGPQTGELFF. In nucleotides, the CDR3 is TGTGCCAGCAGCTTAGCGGGAGGGCCGCAGACCGGGGAGCTGTTTTTT.

V usage is TRBV21-1 and J usage is TRBJ1-4; the table's D call TRBD1 went unverified against the DNA. TRBV21-1 is a documented pseudogene. The length of the CDR3 is 13 residues. This CDR3 is CASPGATNEKLFF. CDR3 in DNA: TGTGCCAGCCCAGGGGCAACTAATGAAAAACTGTTTTTT.

The chain carries TRBV2 and TRBJ1-2; possibly TRBD1 for D (5 bases). The CDR3 is made up of 15 amino acids. V lost 3 bases to trimming and J lost 0 bases, with 11 bases between them. CDR1 is SNHLY, CDR2 FYNNEI, per germline. In DNA form, the CDR3 reads TGTGCCAGCAGTGAGGGGAGGACAACTAACTATGGCTACACCTTC. Translation: CASSEGRTTNYGYTF.

V and J are TRBV14 and TRBJ2-1; 10 bases match TRBD2. The trim removed 1 base at V and 9 bases at J, leaving 9 bases unmatched. There are 16 residues in the CDR3. Germline V CDR1 and CDR2: SGHDN, FVKESK. CDR3 DNA sequence: TGTGCCAGCAGCCAAGCTGGGCTAGCGGGAGACGCTGAGCAGTTCTTC. Translated: CASSQAGLAGDAEQFF.

J is TRBJ2-5 and V is TRBV9; TRBD2 is a possible D gene (5 bases). There are 16 residues in the CDR3. Looked up from germline, CDR1 is SGDLS and CDR2 is YYNGEE. V was shortened by 3 bases and J by 1 base, with 16 bases between the two germline ends. The CDR3 protein is CASSGLSSSSQETQYF. The CDR3 DNA is TGTGCCAGCAGCGGCTTGTCTAGCTCTAGCCAAGAGACCCAGTACTTC.

This chain connects TRBV18 to TRBJ2-2, with 9 nucleotides matching TRBD2. CDR1 is KGHSH and CDR2 is LQKENI in the germline V gene. V lost 1 base and J lost 7; bases outside the gene matches: 10. The CDR3 length is 17 residues. Here the CDR3 reads CASSPRGLAGTGGELFF. The CDR3, as DNA: TGTGCCAGCTCACCACGTGGCCTAGCGGGAACGGGCGGGGAGCTGTTTTTT.

V gene TRBV7-9 combines with J gene TRBJ2-7; D is perhaps TRBD1 (6 bases). There are 11 residues in the CDR3. Germline V CDR1 and CDR2: SEHNR, FQNEAQ (reference sequence). Trimming stripped 8 bases from V and 2 bases from J, with 7 bases between. The DNA for the CDR3 is TGTGCCAGCGAGGGGGCCTACGAGCAGTACTTC. Amino acids: CASEGAYEQYF.

The V and J genes are TRBV28 and TRBJ2-7, with a tentative D call TRBD2 (5 bases). Deletions cut 6 bases from V and 3 bases from J, with 12 bases between. The CDR3 has 13 amino acids. Germline CDR1 is MDHEN and CDR2 is SYDVKM. As DNA, the CDR3 is TGTGCCAGCAGCGTAGGGAGCGGCTACGAGCAGTACTTC. This encodes CASSVGSGYEQYF.

This clone appeared a few times. The gene calls are TRBV21-1 and TRBJ2-7; whether TRBD2, the table's D call, matches the DNA was not checked. TRBV21-1 is a known pseudogene. This CDR3 comprises 21 residues. In nucleotides, the CDR3 is TGTGCCAGCAGCGCCTTTAGGGTACGCTACTCTACTAGCGGGAGCAGCTACGAGCAGTACTTC. Translation gives CASSAFRVRYSTSGSSYEQYF.

The gene calls are TRBV7-8 and TRBJ2-3; TRBD2 matches at 11 bases. Germline values: CDR1 SGHVS, CDR2 FQNEAQ. Trimming cost V 1 base and J 4 bases; bases outside gene matches: 4. The CDR3 extends over 16 amino acids. As DNA, the CDR3 is TGTGCCAGCAGCTTAGGAACTAGCGGGAGTGCAGATACGCAGTATTTT. Protein: CASSLGTSGSADTQYF.

The J gene is TRBJ2-5, the V gene TRBV30, with TRBD1 matching 8 bases. The CDR3 extends over 15 amino acids. Germline V lookup: CDR1 GTSNPN, CDR2 SVGIG (reference sequence). J lost 5 bases, V lost 1 base, and 9 bases had no gene match. Here the CDR3 DNA reads TGTGCCTGGAGTGGGGCGGGCAGGGGGCTGGAGACCCAGTACTTC. This gives the protein CAWSGAGRGLETQYF.